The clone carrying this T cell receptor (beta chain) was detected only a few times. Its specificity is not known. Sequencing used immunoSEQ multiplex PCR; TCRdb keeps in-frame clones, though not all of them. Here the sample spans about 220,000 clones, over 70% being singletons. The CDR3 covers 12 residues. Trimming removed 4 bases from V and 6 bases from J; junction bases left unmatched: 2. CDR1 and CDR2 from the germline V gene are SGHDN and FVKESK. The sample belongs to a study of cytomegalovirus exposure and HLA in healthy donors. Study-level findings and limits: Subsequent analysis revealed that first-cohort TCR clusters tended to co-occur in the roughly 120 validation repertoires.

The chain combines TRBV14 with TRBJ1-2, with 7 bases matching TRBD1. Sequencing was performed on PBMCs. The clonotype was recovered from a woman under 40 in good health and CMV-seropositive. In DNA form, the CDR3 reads TGTGCCAGCAGCCCAACAGGGGATGGCTACACCTTC. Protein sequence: CASSPTGDGYTF. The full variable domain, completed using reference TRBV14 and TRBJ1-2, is EAGVTQFPSHSVIEKGQTVTLRCDPISGHDNLYWYRRVMGKEIKFLLHFVKESKQDESGMPNNRFLAERTGGTYSTLKVQPAELEDSGVYFCASSPTGDGYTFGSGTRLTVV.